This T cell receptor (beta chain) originates from a study of vaccination effects on CD4 cells after COVID-19 (dated by TCRdb to between 2021 and 2024). Study-level background: Post-vaccine samples across the study were collected a median of 72 days after the second dose, with a range of 14 to 241. SARS-CoV-2 spike-specific CD4+ TCR repertoires from before and after mRNA vaccination were compared in COVID-19 convalescent patients and in infection-naive vaccine recipients. The full study included around nine COVID-19 convalescent patients and several SARS-CoV-2-naive healthy vaccine recipients. Cultures from other donors in the study were sequenced using the Oncomine TCR Beta short-read assay on an Illumina iSeq 100.

Study-wide conclusions, independent of this receptor: Among healthy vaccine recipients, nearly all vaccine-induced clones were SARS-CoV-2 mono-reactive, and just 1 of 255 was cross-reactive with common cold coronaviruses. Limitations of the study were the small number of convalescent patients and the absence of early post-infection timepoints. Both infection-induced and vaccine-induced clones contracted markedly at late post-vaccination timepoints, which is consistent with waning T cell responses.

The library was obtained by the immunoSEQ multiplex PCR assay. DNA from the cultured and isolated CD4+ T cells underwent TCR beta CDR3 sequencing. Per the original workflow: Non-productive TCR sequences were removed, reads were trimmed to the CDR3 region, and CDR3s of at least 7 amino acids were retained. The MANAFEST web app was used to identify antigen-specific clonotypes by comparing expansion in peptide wells with expansion in reference cultures. To be called positive, a clone needed expansion at FDR<0.05 compared with the reference and with all other wells, an odds ratio greater than 5, and a frequency greater than 0.1% in two replicate wells. A clonotype was defined as cross-reactive if the clonotype was significantly expanded both in SARS-CoV-2 spike wells and in at least one common cold coronavirus spike condition. Using the stringdist R package, CDR3 similarity was measured by Levenshtein distance, and unrooted trees were constructed with ape in R 3.6.1. Sourced from immuneACCESS, this table was stored by TCRdb with only in-frame sequences that have V and J called. A share of the clones is absent; for the studies checked, an unresolved V gene accounts for under half, and the remainder has no known explanation. V, J and clone size reflect that table, while D and trimming were determined from the DNA. This sample holds roughly 63,000 clones; just under 80% were observed only once. 1.5% to 2% of the sample goes to the ten largest clones.

The ViraFEST assay stimulated PBMC with viral peptide pools and then used TCR sequencing to identify antigen-specific CD4+ T cell clonotypes by expansion. After more than 9 days of culture, CD4+ T cells were isolated with the EasySep CD4+ T cell isolation kit. Each participant got two doses of an mRNA SARS-CoV-2 vaccine, either BNT162b2 or mRNA-1273. Healthy vaccine recipients had no prior SARS-CoV-2 infection, confirmed by negative nucleocapsid antibodies before and after vaccination. Approximately 2 million PBMC per well were cultured with about 9.6 ug/ml peptides in IMDM containing around 4.6% human AB serum, 8.5 to 10 IU/ml IL-2 and gentamicin. Half of the culture medium was replaced with fresh IL-2-containing medium on days 3 and 7. Unless otherwise noted, each peptide stimulation condition was cultured in triplicate wells. Using Ficoll-Paque Plus gradient centrifugation, PBMC were separated from whole blood and then either used fresh or cryopreserved at -140C. The overlapping peptide pools covered the spike proteins of SARS-CoV-2 as well as those of the common cold coronaviruses HCoV-NL63, HCoV-OC43 and HCoV-229E. The QIAamp micro DNA kit was used to extract genomic DNA from the cultured CD4+ T cells.

The germline V gene (reference sequence) specifies DFQATT as CDR1 and SNEGSKA as CDR2. The germline V end is reduced by 3 bases and the J end by 2 bases; junction bases left unmatched: 6. Taken from cysteine to phenylalanine, the CDR3 has 15 residues. This entry keeps only the CDR3 DNA: 45 bases, framed from base 1. On this clone itself: What antigen it recognizes has not been identified. Base qualities are not at hand, and no much larger clone is one base apart.

This receptor was identified in a human donor who received a COVID-19 vaccine. Sequenced here: CD4+ T cells from PBMCs cultured with HCoV-OC43 spike peptides, sampled after COVID-19 vaccination. The label giving this sample's cell subset or site can be read as: HCoV-OC43 spike overlapping peptide pool stimulation. The chain is made from TRBV20-1 and TRBJ2-3; the central 9 bases match TRBD1. CDR3 sequence: CSASSRDRVTDTQYF. Read as DNA, the sequence is TGCAGTGCTAGTAGCAGGGACAGGGTCACAGATACGCAGTATTTT.